The 22 T cell receptor beta chains below were found in one sample sequenced in a study of shared clonotypes between healthy human individuals. Profiled with immunoSEQ multiplex PCR; TCRdb holds only in-frame clones, not every one. The sample yields about 600,000 clones, around 80% seen once. The specimen was PBMCs. All receptors derive from a woman between 35 and 50 years old in good health. Some clones in this sample may be carry-over from other donors' samples.

Notes on this clone: One junction end disagrees with the germline gene, perhaps due to a read error. The V call is TRBV5-1, the J call TRBJ1-1; unclear D gene. Germline-derived CDR1 and CDR2 are SGHRS and YFSETQ. This CDR3 has 13 amino acids. The CDR3 loop reads CASSLSSGRSAFF. CDR3 nucleotide sequence: TGTGCCAGCAGCTTGTCTTCGGGGAGAAGTGCTTTCTTT.

The rearrangement joins TRBV19 to TRBJ1-3, with D unclear. CDR3 size: 13 residues. Trimming cost V 7 bases and J 0 bases, with 7 bases left between them. CDR1 is LNHDA, CDR2 SQIVND, per germline (reference sequence). The chain's CDR3 is CASKPASGNTIYF. CDR3 coding DNA: TGTGCCAGTAAACCCGCCTCTGGAAACACCATATATTTT.

This clone has only a few counts. This sequence joins TRBV2 and TRBJ1-5, with D possibly being TRBD1 (6 bases). The germline V gene has CDR1 SNHLY and CDR2 FYNNEI. CDR3 length: 14 residues. Trimming took off 6 bases at V and 0 bases at J, with 9 bases between the two ends. Here the CDR3 reads CASRGGGSNQPQHF. The CDR3 nucleotides are TGTGCCAGCAGAGGGGGGGGTAGCAATCAGCCCCAGCATTTT.

The chain has TRBV19 and TRBJ2-6; the D is unclear. V shed 8 bases and J shed 0 bases, with 11 bases lying between them. The germline V gene encodes CDR1 LNHDA and CDR2 SQIVND (reference sequence). This CDR3 is 15 amino acids long. The CDR3 DNA reads TGTGCCAGTGAGAAGACCAACTCTGGGGCCAACGTCCTGACTTTC. Protein sequence: CASEKTNSGANVLTF.

This clone came up a few times. The rearrangement joins TRBV6-1 to TRBJ1-3; unclear D gene. The CDR3 runs to 13 residues. Trimming pared 1 base from V and 3 bases from J, leaving 4 bases between. Germline assignment: CDR1 MNHNS and CDR2 SASEGT. Here the CDR3 DNA reads TGTGCCAGCAGTGAAGGATATGGAAACACCATATATTTT. It is translated as CASSEGYGNTIYF.

V gene TRBV4-2 combines with J gene TRBJ2-1, with 9 bases fitting TRBD2. In germline, CDR1 is LGHNA, CDR2 YNFKEQ. After removal of 0 bases from V and 5 bases from J, the junction contained 5 bases not matched to a gene. The CDR3 is 16 residues long. CDR3 amino acids: CASSQDWLAGHNEQFF. In DNA form, the CDR3 reads TGTGCCAGCAGCCAAGATTGGCTAGCGGGACACAATGAGCAGTTCTTC.

The V and J genes are TRBV7-9 and TRBJ1-4, with 9 bases aligning to TRBD1. Germline CDR1 SEHNR, CDR2 FQNEAQ (reference sequence). After removal of 5 bases from V and 7 bases from J, the junction contained 5 bases not matched to a gene. The CDR3 contains 14 residues. The CDR3 reads CASSQGTGTEKLFF. The CDR3 DNA is TGTGCCAGCAGCCAGGGGACAGGGACTGAAAAACTGTTTTTT.

The genes are TRBV28 and TRBJ2-3; 8 bases fit TRBD2. The trim removed 3 bases at V and 0 bases at J, leaving 8 bases unmatched. Germline V gene data show CDR1 as MDHEN and CDR2 as SYDVKM. The CDR3 covers 17 residues. The CDR3 bases are TGTGCCAGCAGTTTCCCCCCCACTAGCGGCAGCACAGATACGCAGTATTTT. It translates to CASSFPPTSGSTDTQYF.

The rearrangement uses TRBV18 and TRBJ1-2, with D unclear. The CDR3 totals 12 residues. Trimming pared 5 bases from V and 8 bases from J, leaving 12 bases between. Germline CDR1 KGHSH, CDR2 LQKENI. The CDR3 DNA reads TGTGCCAGCTCATCTCCATTCGGGGGCTACACCTTC. Protein: CASSSPFGGYTF. The full variable domain, with the rest looked up from reference TRBV18 and TRBJ1-2, is NAGVMQNPRHLVRRRGQEARLRCSPMKGHSHVYWYRQLPEEGLKFMVYLQKENIIDESGMPKERFSAEFPKEGPSILRIQQVVRGDSAAYFCASSSPFGGYTFGSGTRLTVV.

This clone occurred a few times. The chain has TRBV11-3 and TRBJ2-7, with D hard to call. The germline gives CDR1 SGHNT, CDR2 YENEEA. Trimming left V 4 bases short and J 6 bases short, with 10 bases between. The CDR3 has 12 residues. CDR3 DNA sequence: TGTGCCAGCAGCTCGACCTACTGCGAGCAGTACTTC. Its translation: CASSSTYCEQYF.

V gene TRBV6-5 combines with J gene TRBJ2-2; D is possibly TRBD1 or TRBD2 (5 bases each). The CDR3 has 16 amino acids. The germline V and J ends were trimmed by 2 bases and 6 bases, with 16 bases remaining between them. CDR1 and CDR2 (germline): MNHEY, SVGAGI. CDR3 loop: CASSYNTRDPPGELFF. CDR3 nucleotides: TGTGCCAGCAGTTACAACACCCGGGACCCACCCGGGGAGCTGTTTTTT.

On this clone: The likely explanation is a read error, given a far larger clone one base away. Other DNA sequences from this sample encode an identical CDR3 as well. The CDR3 DNA is TGCAGCGTCGACAGGGCTCTCACTGAAGCTTTCTTT. Translated, it gives CSVDRALTEAFF. The rearrangement uses TRBV29-1 and TRBJ1-1; 7 nucleotides agree with TRBD1. The trim removed 6 bases at V and 4 bases at J, leaving 5 bases unmatched. This CDR3 region has 12 residues. Looked up from germline, CDR1 is SQVTM and CDR2 is ANQGSEA.

The chain uses TRBV5-1 and TRBJ2-2; 8 bases match TRBD1. J gave up 0 bases and V 4 bases, and 5 bases lay outside the gene matches. CDR3 length: 16 amino acids. Germline V gene sequence: CDR1 SGHRS, CDR2 YFSETQ. The DNA of the CDR3 is TGCGCCAGCAGCCCCCGGACAGGGACGAACACCGGGGAGCTGTTTTTT. Protein: CASSPRTGTNTGELFF.

J is TRBJ2-1 and V is TRBV30, with TRBD2 matching over 14 bases. V shed 0 bases and J 4 bases; nucleotides not matched to a gene: 5. Germline assignment: CDR1 GTSNPN and CDR2 SVGIG (reference sequence). The length of the CDR3 is 17 residues. CDR3 sequence (DNA): TGTGCCTGGAGTGTTGTGACTAGCGGGAGGGGTTACAATGAGCAGTTCTTC. Translation gives CAWSVVTSGRGYNEQFF.

The rearrangement links TRBV11-1 to TRBJ2-3; the match to TRBD2 covers 14 bases. J gave up 9 bases and V 6 bases, and 8 bases lay outside the gene matches. Germline V lookup: CDR1 SGHAT, CDR2 FQDESV (reference sequence). The CDR3 consists of 15 residues. The DNA for the CDR3 is TGTGCCAGCAGAGGGACTAGCGGGGGCTCTGGCACGCAGTATTTT. Translated: CASRGTSGGSGTQYF.

This chain connects TRBV14 to TRBJ2-2; the D gene is possibly TRBD2 (5 bases). CDR3 length: 16 amino acids. V was shortened by 2 bases and J by 2 bases, with 12 bases between the two germline ends. CDR1 is SGHDN and CDR2 is FVKESK in the germline V gene. CDR3 amino acids: CASSQSVGANTGELFF. CDR3 coding DNA: TGTGCCAGCAGCCAATCTGTGGGAGCAAACACCGGGGAGCTGTTTTTT.

The CDR3 here is CASSLATSGRARELFF. In nucleotides, the CDR3 is TGTGCCAGCAGCTTAGCGACTAGCGGGAGGGCCCGGGAGCTGTTTTTT. The V gene is TRBV7-8, the J gene TRBJ2-2, with 14 bases aligning to TRBD2. This CDR3 is built from 16 residues. V was clipped by 0 bases and J by 9 bases; unmatched bases: 3. Per germline, CDR1 SGHVS and CDR2 FQNEAQ. Using reference TRBV7-8 and TRBJ2-2 for the parts outside the CDR3, the full variable domain is GAGVSQSPRYKVAKRGQDVALRCDPISGHVSLFWYQQALGQGPEFLTYFQNEAQLDKSGLPSDRFFAERPEGSVSTLKIQRTQQEDSAVYLCASSLATSGRARELFFGEGSRLTVL.

The chain combines TRBV18 with TRBJ2-1; TRBD2 matches at 15 bases. Trimming at V came to 6 bases and at J to 5 bases, leaving 8 bases not matched to a gene. The CDR3 is 17 residues long. Germline-derived CDR1 and CDR2 are KGHSH and LQKENI. The CDR3: CASSMGLAGGGDNEQFF. In DNA, the CDR3 is TGTGCCAGCTCGATGGGACTAGCGGGAGGTGGCGACAATGAGCAGTTCTTC.

In nucleotides, the CDR3 is TGTGCCAGCAGCTTCCAGGGGGCCGACGAGCAGTACTTC. Its protein is CASSFQGADEQYF. The V gene is TRBV11-3, the J gene TRBJ2-7, with 8 bases fitting TRBD1. Looked up from germline, CDR1 is SGHNT and CDR2 is YENEEA. After removal of 3 bases from V and 5 bases from J, the junction contained 3 bases not matched to a gene. The CDR3 is made up of 13 amino acids.

The chain combines TRBV4-2 with TRBJ2-2; no clear D gene. This CDR3 contains 13 residues. CDR1 LGHNA and CDR2 YNFKEQ come from the germline V gene. With 4 bases removed from V and 6 bases from J, the gap between germline ends came to 9 bases. The CDR3 bases are TGTGCCAGCAGCCCCCGTCAGCCCGGGGAGCTGTTTTTT. It translates to CASSPRQPGELFF.

Remarks on this clone: This may arise from a read error, as a much more abundant clone is one base away. The chain couples TRBV6-6 to TRBJ2-5; 9 nucleotides match TRBD1. The J call is uncertain, as TRBJ2-7 better fits the DNA end. The CDR3 is 13 amino acids. Germline V CDR1 and CDR2: MNHNY, SVGAGI (reference sequence). CDR3 in amino acids: CASSWDRAYEQYF. CDR3 in DNA: TGTGCCAGCAGTTGGGACAGGGCCTACGAGCAGTACTTC.

The V gene is TRBV7-6, the J gene TRBJ2-7, with 12 bases lining up with TRBD2. Germline assignment: CDR1 SGHVS and CDR2 FNYEAQ. CDR3 size: 18 residues. V was pared by 5 bases and J by 6 bases, with 17 bases of the junction left unmatched. CDR3 bases: TGTGCCAGCAGCCCGGGACTAGCGGGTGCCCCGGGGGTCTCCGAGCAGTACTTC. It yields the protein CASSPGLAGAPGVSEQYF.